This T cell receptor (beta chain) was captured by sequencing in a study of blood T cell repertoires in COVID-19. About the study: The origin of the acute and convalescent COVID-19 samples was the United States, Italy and Spain. The analysed material was cDNA or gDNA that came from T cells, B-cell-depleted T cells, or PBMCs.

Original handling: Scientists estimated how many nucleated cells there were by amplifying reference gene primers. The repertoire was sequenced with immunoSEQ multiplex PCR; TCRdb's copy has only in-frame clones and lacks some. V and J calls plus clone size are reproduced from that table; the DNA served to infer D and trimming. Here the sample spans 200,000 to 250,000 clones, 65% to 90% being singletons. The TCR was taken from a woman aged 45-60 years with acute or convalescent COVID-19. The sample was peripheral blood.

The CDR3 spells CASSLEEGGNIQYF. CDR3 sequence (DNA): TGCGCCAGCAGCTTGGAGGAAGGGGGAAACATTCAGTACTTC. This chain uses TRBV5-1 with TRBJ2-4; a weak D match, TRBD1 (6 bases). Germline V gene lookup returns CDR1 SGHRS and CDR2 YFSETQ. The V gene lost 0 bases and the J gene lost 6 bases, with 10 bases spanning the gap. The CDR3 sequence is 14 residues long. Based on the CDR3 plus reference TRBV5-1 and TRBJ2-4, the full variable domain is KAGVTQTPRYLIKTRGQQVTLSCSPISGHRSVSWYQQTPGQGLQFLFEYFSETQRNKGNFPGRFSGRQFSNSRSEMNVSTLELGDSALYLCASSLEEGGNIQYFGAGTRLSVL.